Shown below are 18 T cell receptor beta chains from a single sample sequenced in a study of Graves' ophthalmopathy and Graves' hyperthyroidism. Amplification of TCR beta CDR3 regions used RNA transcripts. RT-PCR was first run with HTBI primers, then multiplex PCR in a second round. TCRdb passed the multiplex PCR reads through MiXCR, listing each CDR3 protein once. The profile covers a few hundred thousand distinct CDR3 sequences, with approximately 18% appearing a single time and roughly 2.3% taken by the ten largest. Sequencing was done on a sample of peripheral blood. The receptors originated from an adult woman with stable Graves' hyperthyroidism.

This clonotype came up many times. The chain recombines TRBV20-1 with TRBJ1-5; D perhaps matches TRBD1 (6 bases). From germline, CDR1 is DFQATT and CDR2 SNEGSKA (reference sequence). V was clipped by 6 bases and J by 2 bases, with 26 bases between them. This CDR3 region has 18 residues. DNA of the CDR3: TGCAGTGCCACGGGGATACAGGGAGCTGATAGTGGCAATCAGCCCCAGCATTTT. Its translation is CSATGIQGADSGNQPQHF.

This clonotype was counted ten times or more. This rearrangement joins TRBV19 to TRBJ1-5; weak D call: TRBD1 (5 bases). From germline, CDR1 is LNHDA and CDR2 SQIVND (reference sequence). V lost 10 bases, J lost 7 bases, and 23 bases lay in between. The CDR3 is 15 amino acids. Here the CDR3 reads CATRPGIPRDQPQHF. The CDR3 bases are TGTGCCACTCGACCGGGAATTCCTAGGGACCAGCCCCAGCATTTT.

This clonotype appeared many times. The chain carries TRBV28 and TRBJ2-7; D is ambiguous. Trimming took off 3 bases at V and 0 bases at J, with 9 bases between the two ends. Per germline, CDR1 MDHEN and CDR2 SYDVKM. The CDR3 is made up of 14 amino acids. CDR3 loop: CASSFGPPSYEQYF. The CDR3, as DNA: TGTGCCAGCAGTTTTGGACCGCCCTCCTACGAGCAGTACTTC.

The chain uses TRBV29-1 and TRBJ2-7, with D maybe TRBD1 (5 bases). V was clipped by 5 bases and J by 3 bases, with 11 bases between them. This CDR3 is built from 12 residues. Germline CDR1 is SQVTM and CDR2 is ANQGSEA. The CDR3 spells CSVLTDNYEQYF. CDR3 DNA sequence: TGCAGCGTTTTGACAGATAACTACGAGCAGTACTTC.

V is TRBV7-8 and J is TRBJ2-7, with 10 bases matching TRBD2. V was clipped by 4 bases and J by 1 base; unmatched bases: 7. CDR1 is SGHVS, CDR2 FQNEAQ, per germline. The CDR3 consists of 16 residues. CDR3 region: CASSSRGTSASYEQYF. The CDR3, as DNA: TGTGCCAGCAGCTCCAGGGGGACTAGCGCATCCTACGAGCAGTACTTC.

This clonotype was recorded at least ten times. J is TRBJ2-7 and V is TRBV28, with a weak D call TRBD1 (6 bases). The CDR3 totals 14 residues. Germline V lookup: CDR1 MDHEN, CDR2 SYDVKM. V was shortened by 3 bases and J by 6 bases, with 15 bases between the two germline ends. DNA for the CDR3: TGTGCCAGCAGTTTTCGCAGGGGTCCAGTCGAGCAGTACTTC. Its protein product is CASSFRRGPVEQYF.

The chain carries TRBV24-1 and TRBJ1-1; 9 bases align to TRBD1. Germline loops: CDR1 KGHDR, CDR2 SFDVKD. The CDR3 spans 15 residues. The ends lost 5 bases at V and 3 bases at J; junction bases unmatched: 6. The CDR3 DNA reads TGTGCCACCAGTGCTGGACAGGGGAGAGACACTGAAGCTTTCTTT. Translation: CATSAGQGRDTEAFF.

There are many counts of this clonotype. The rearrangement links TRBV19 to TRBJ2-6, with D unclear. The CDR3 consists of 12 residues. Trimming shortened V by 11 bases and J by 0 bases, and 5 bases separated the two germline ends. CDR1 and CDR2 (germline): LNHDA, SQIVND (reference sequence). The chain's CDR3 is CASISGANVLTF. The CDR3 DNA follows: TGTGCCTCGATCTCTGGGGCCAACGTCCTGACTTTC. Full variable domain (missing parts from reference TRBV19 and TRBJ2-6): DGGITQSPKYLFRKEGQNVTLSCEQNLNHDAMYWYRQDPGQGLRLIYYSQIVNDFQKGDIAEGYSVSREKKESFPLTVTSAQKNPTAFYLCASISGANVLTFGAGSRLTVL.

This clonotype was counted ten times or more. V gene TRBV11-2 combines with J gene TRBJ2-7; 7 nucleotides line up with TRBD1. CDR1 is SGHAT and CDR2 is FQNNGV in the germline V gene. V dropped 5 bases and J dropped 3; count of bases not matched to a gene: 10. The CDR3 runs to 15 residues. The DNA for the CDR3 is TGTGCCAGCAGCCCCAAACACAGGGGCCTCTACGAGCAGTACTTC. Protein product: CASSPKHRGLYEQYF.

This clonotype was counted many times. The V call is TRBV24-1, the J call TRBJ2-5; a possible D gene is TRBD1 (6 bases). Deletions cut 7 bases from V and 3 bases from J, with 11 bases between. The CDR3 covers 13 residues. Looked up from germline, CDR1 is KGHDR and CDR2 is SFDVKD. The CDR3 DNA follows: TGTGCCACCAGATCGGACAGCGAAGAGACCCAGTACTTC. Its translation is CATRSDSEETQYF.

This clonotype has at least ten counts. The chain employs TRBV28 and TRBJ2-5; a possible D gene is TRBD2 (7 bases). V was cut by 6 bases and J by 5 bases, with 22 bases left in between. Germline V gene lookup returns CDR1 MDHEN and CDR2 SYDVKM. The CDR3 has 16 amino acids. In DNA, the CDR3 is TGTGCCAGCAGGACACTACAGGGAGTGCGGGGGGAGACCCAGTACTTC. This translates into CASRTLQGVRGETQYF.

This clonotype was recorded at least ten times. The chain uses TRBV12-3 or TRBV12-4 and TRBJ1-2; D is perhaps TRBD1 (6 bases). The length of the CDR3 is 17 residues. Trimming removed 8 bases at V and 2 bases at J, with 24 bases between. CDR3 DNA: TGTGCCAGCCTCAACCAGGGTTGGGGGGCTCGGAACTATGGCTACACCTTC. Its protein product is CASLNQGWGARNYGYTF.

This clonotype was observed many times. The rearrangement joins TRBV28 to TRBJ2-5, with 9 bases that match TRBD2. Trimming cost V 5 bases and J 0 bases; bases outside gene matches: 10. Germline CDR1 is MDHEN and CDR2 is SYDVKM. The CDR3 spans 17 residues. The DNA for the CDR3 is TGTGCCAGCAGTCCAGCCGGCCTAGCGGGGAACCAAGAGACCCAGTACTTC. It translates to CASSPAGLAGNQETQYF. Supplemented by reference TRBV28 and TRBJ2-5, the full variable domain reads DVKVTQSSRYLVKRTGEKVFLECVQDMDHENMFWYRQDPGLGLRLIYFSYDVKMKEKGDIPEGYSVSREKKERFSLILESASTNQTSMYLCASSPAGLAGNQETQYFGPGTRLLVL.

This clonotype has a count of ten or more. The V and J genes are TRBV27 and TRBJ2-7; possibly TRBD1 for D (5 bases). Germline V gives CDR1 MNHEY, CDR2 SMNVEV (reference sequence). This CDR3 has 14 amino acids. The V gene lost 8 bases and the J gene lost 6 bases, with 20 bases spanning the gap. The CDR3 DNA reads TGTGCCAGCTCACCCTGGGGCCCCTGGGCCGAGCAGTACTTC. It specifies CASSPWGPWAEQYF.

Concerning this clonotype itself: Germline is not matched at one junction end, which may reflect a read error. The gene calls are TRBV11-2 and TRBJ1-6, with 8 nucleotides matching TRBD1. There are 14 residues in the CDR3. The germline V gene encodes CDR1 SGHAT and CDR2 FQNNGV. The CDR3 loop reads CASILTGGNSPLHF. DNA for the CDR3: TGTGCCAGCATCTTAACAGGGGGTAATTCACCCCTCCACTTT. Full variable domain (rest looked up from reference TRBV11-2 and TRBJ1-6): EAGVAQSPRYKIIEKRQSVAFWCNPISGHATLYWYQQILGQGPKLLIQFQNNGVVDDSQLPKDRFSAERLKGVDSTLKIQPAKLEDSAVYLCASILTGGNSPLHFGNGTRLTVT.

This clonotype occurred many times. The chain recombines TRBV6-1 with TRBJ2-5; D is possibly TRBD1 or TRBD2 (5 bases each). V gave up 7 bases and J gave up 0 bases, with 12 bases separating them. CDR1 and CDR2 from the germline V gene are MNHNS and SASEGT. CDR3 length equals 14 residues. The CDR3 region has the DNA TGTGCCAGCAATCCGGGACCGAACCAAGAGACCCAGTACTTC. Translating it yields CASNPGPNQETQYF.

This clonotype was counted ten times or more. The rearrangement links TRBV12-3 or TRBV12-4 to TRBJ2-7, with D tentatively TRBD1 or TRBD2 (6 bases each). The V and J ends lost 5 bases and 3 bases respectively, with 11 bases between them. The CDR3 is 13 residues long. The CDR3 DNA is TGTGCCAGCAGTAAGGGGGGCAGCTACGAGCAGTACTTC. This codes for CASSKGGSYEQYF.

The table lists this clonotype with many counts. This chain links TRBV28 with TRBJ1-3; a possible D gene is TRBD1 (5 bases). CDR3 length equals 14 residues. Germline CDR1 reads MDHEN; CDR2 reads SYDVKM. The V end was cut by 3 bases, the J end by 4 bases, with 10 bases between. The CDR3 bases are TGTGCCAGCAGTTTTGGGGGTTTGGGAAACACCATATATTTT. Its translation: CASSFGGLGNTIYF.